The source of this T cell receptor beta chain is a study of blood T cell repertoires in COVID-19. Whole-study context: The analysed material was cDNA or gDNA that came from T cells, B-cell-depleted T cells, or PBMCs.

V lost 4 bases and J 2 bases, leaving 19 bases between the germline ends. CDR1 and CDR2 from the germline V gene are SGHDN and FVKESK. This CDR3 is built from 17 residues. By share, this clone counts as medium-sized (0.01 to 0.1%). Original processing methods: It was from reference gene primer amplification that nucleated cell counts were estimated. Sequenced by immunoSEQ multiplex PCR; TCRdb stores in-frame clones only, minus some. D and trimming come from the DNA, and the V and J calls and clone size come from that table. Among 130,000 to 150,000 clones, around three quarters were seen once, and the ten largest hold 4% to 4.5%.

The chain is built from TRBV14 and TRBJ2-3, with D maybe TRBD2 (5 bases). The specimen was peripheral blood. The TCR originated in a man in his sixties with acute or convalescent COVID-19. CDR3 region: CASSPRGAATSTDTQYF. The DNA for the CDR3 is TGTGCCAGCAGCCCCCGTGGAGCGGCTACGTCCACAGATACGCAGTATTTT.